Listed below are T cell receptor beta chains from one sample, sequenced in a study of beta chain features in type 1 diabetes. The method was immunoSEQ multiplex PCR; TCRdb's version includes in-frame clones alone and lacks a portion of them. Altogether 95,000 to 150,000 clones are present, roughly 15% being singletons, with the ten largest covering 2% to 2.5%. Sequencing was carried out using central memory CD4+ T cells from blood. These receptors came from a man aged 25 to 40 with type 1 diabetes. Each CDR3 is given with its conserved first and last residue. Each record gives: V gene, J gene, D gene, clone size, CDR3 protein, CDR3 DNA. The D gene is left open where the match is weak. A clone size is listed for some rows: how often the clone was seen (once, few, many), or a class if it is expanded.

TRBV5-6	TRBJ1-6	.	.	CASSIQENSPLHF	TGTGCCAGCAGTATCCAGGAGAATTCACCCCTCCACTTT
TRBV4-1	TRBJ1-6	.	few	CASSQGPSSYNSPLHF	TGCGCCAGCAGCCAAGGCCCGAGCTCCTATAATTCACCCCTCCACTTT
TRBV2	TRBJ2-5	TRBD2	.	CASSSSRTSGPPYF	TGTGCCAGCAGTTCTTCCAGGACTAGCGGGCCCCCGTACTTC
TRBV5-6	TRBJ1-6	.	few	CASSLAGFNSPLHF	TGTGCCAGCAGCTTGGCAGGGTTTAATTCACCCCTCCACTTT
TRBV18	TRBJ2-3	TRBD1	few	CASSDSSGGTQYF	TGTGCCAGCTCAGACTCGTCAGGGGGTACGCAGTATTTT
TRBV29-1	TRBJ2-1	.	.	CSVARGVYEQFF	TGCAGCGTTGCGAGGGGCGTCTATGAGCAGTTCTTC
TRBV11-3	TRBJ2-3	TRBD2	.	CASSRGAGDLNTDTQYF	TGTGCCAGCAGCCGGGGAGCGGGGGATCTTAACACAGATACGCAGTATTTT
TRBV6-1	TRBJ2-3	.	.	CASSTTLSTDTQYF	TGTGCCAGCAGCACAACTCTAAGCACAGATACGCAGTATTTT
TRBV29-1	TRBJ2-3	.	.	CSVGYVRTDTQYF	TGCAGCGTTGGGTACGTGCGGACAGATACGCAGTATTTT
TRBV11-2	TRBJ1-1	.	.	CASSSDLNTEAFF	TGTGCCAGCAGTTCAGATTTGAACACTGAAGCTTTCTTT
TRBV6-5	TRBJ1-2	.	.	CASSYSGVSNYGYTF	TGTGCCAGCAGTTACTCAGGGGTATCAAACTATGGCTACACCTTC
TRBV7-9	TRBJ2-2	.	medium-sized	CASSFERTGELFF	TGTGCCAGCAGCTTTGAGAGAACCGGGGAGCTGTTTTTT
TRBV19	TRBJ2-7	.	.	CASSGSFSSYEQYF	TGTGCCAGCTCCGGGAGCTTCAGCTCCTACGAGCAGTACTTC
TRBV30	TRBJ1-6	.	few	CAWSVIGRGWNSPLHF	TGTGCCTGGAGTGTCATTGGAAGGGGTTGGAATTCACCCCTCCACTTT
TRBV19	TRBJ2-7	TRBD1	.	CASTTSGTGTYEQYF	TGTGCCAGTACCACATCCGGGACAGGAACCTACGAGCAGTACTTC
TRBV6-5	TRBJ1-4	.	.	CASSSQGTVNEKLFF	TGTGCCAGCAGTTCACAAGGGACGGTTAATGAAAAACTGTTTTTT
TRBV2	TRBJ1-2	.	.	CASSRVPGYTF	TGTGCCAGCAGCAGGGTCCCTGGCTACACCTTC
TRBV7-2	TRBJ1-1	.	few	CASSAGNLNTEAFF	TGTGCCAGCAGCGCAGGGAATCTGAACACTGAAGCTTTCTTT
TRBV28	TRBJ2-7	.	few	CASGRQYYEQYF	TGTGCCAGCGGACGACAGTACTACGAGCAGTACTTC
TRBV6-5	TRBJ1-6	TRBD1	.	CASSYSLGQGGSPLHF	TGTGCCAGCAGTTACTCCCTAGGACAGGGGGGTTCACCCCTCCACTTT
TRBV4-3	TRBJ2-2	.	few	CASSQEHRANTGELFF	TGCGCCAGCAGCCAAGAACACAGGGCGAACACCGGGGAGCTGTTTTTT
TRBV7-3	TRBJ1-2	TRBD1	.	CASSPGTGVYGYTF	TGTGCCAGCAGCCCCGGGACAGGGGTATATGGCTACACCTTC
TRBV2	TRBJ2-3	TRBD2	few	CASSGLVNTQYF	TGTGCCAGCAGCGGACTAGTTAATACGCAGTATTTT
TRBV7-2	TRBJ2-5	.	few	CASSERTQGGLYF	TGTGCCAGCAGCGAACGCACACAGGGTGGTTTGTACTTC
TRBV11-2	TRBJ2-3	.	few	CASSTPGGAGDTQYF	TGTGCCAGCAGCACGCCTGGGGGCGCGGGAGATACGCAGTATTTT
TRBV7-9	TRBJ2-5	TRBD2	many	CASSLPYRLAGGQETQYF	TGTGCCAGCAGCCTTCCGTATCGGCTAGCGGGGGGCCAAGAGACCCAGTACTTC
TRBV27	TRBJ1-6	.	.	CASSRRGTPVSYNSPLHF	TGTGCCAGCAGTCGGAGGGGGACCCCAGTCTCCTATAATTCACCCCTCCACTTT
TRBV6-5	TRBJ1-5	TRBD1	.	CASSRDRDSQPQHF	TGTGCCAGCAGCCGAGACAGGGATAGTCAGCCCCAGCATTTT
TRBV7-9	TRBJ1-3	.	few	CASSAVGGNTIYF	TGTGCCAGCAGCGCCGTCGGTGGAAACACCATATATTTT
TRBV30	TRBJ2-7	.	.	CAWSVLVEQYF	TGTGCCTGGAGTGTACTTGTCGAGCAGTACTTC
TRBV2	TRBJ1-1	.	.	CASRWYTEAFF	TGTGCCAGCAGATGGTACACTGAAGCTTTCTTT
TRBV4-1	TRBJ2-7	TRBD1	.	CASSPRQGIGQYF	TGCGCCAGCAGCCCCCGACAGGGGATAGGGCAGTACTTC
TRBV11-2	TRBJ2-7	TRBD1	few	CASSFVGTGKNEQYF	TGTGCCAGCAGCTTCGTCGGGACAGGGAAAAACGAGCAGTACTTC
TRBV20-1	TRBJ2-7	.	.	CSASGSYEQYF	TGCAGTGCTAGTGGGTCTTACGAGCAGTACTTC
TRBV5-1	TRBJ2-2	.	.	CASSGWGNGTGELFF	TGCGCCAGCAGCGGGTGGGGAAATGGCACCGGGGAGCTGTTTTTT
TRBV2	TRBJ2-7	.	.	CASTLLPSSTPF	TGTGCCAGCACCCTTCTTCCTTCGTCGACGCCTTTC
TRBV19	TRBJ1-3	.	few	CASRGLGTGNTIYF	TGTGCCAGTAGGGGGCTTGGAACTGGAAACACCATATATTTT
TRBV15	TRBJ2-1	.	few	CATSRDRSSDEQFF	TGTGCCACCAGCAGAGATAGGAGTAGCGATGAGCAGTTCTTC
TRBV4-2	TRBJ1-5	.	.	CASSQGLENQPQHF	TGTGCCAGCAGCCAAGGGTTGGAGAATCAGCCCCAGCATTTT
TRBV2	TRBJ2-3	TRBD1	.	CASSERDRVTQYF	TGTGCCAGCAGTGAGAGGGACAGGGTTACGCAGTATTTT
TRBV5-4	TRBJ2-7	TRBD1	.	CASSDPGQGTEQYF	TGTGCCAGCAGCGATCCGGGACAGGGTACCGAGCAGTACTTC
TRBV30	TRBJ2-2	.	.	CAWSRQANTGELFF	TGTGCCTGGAGTAGACAGGCGAATACCGGGGAGCTGTTTTTT
TRBV11-2	TRBJ2-3	TRBD2	.	CASSLYSGGTDTQYF	TGTGCCAGCAGCTTATACAGCGGGGGCACAGATACGCAGTATTTT
TRBV14	TRBJ1-4	.	.	CASSQQGGLIGEKLFF	TGTGCCAGCAGCCAACAGGGCGGCCTAATCGGAGAAAAACTGTTTTTT
TRBV18	TRBJ2-5	.	once	CASSISRGETQYF	TGTGCCAGCTCAATCAGCAGGGGAGAGACCCAGTACTTC
TRBV5-8	TRBJ1-6	.	.	CASSLAVGGDGSPLHF	TGTGCCAGCAGCTTGGCCGTCGGAGGAGATGGTTCACCCCTCCACTTT
TRBV25-1	TRBJ1-2	.	.	CASSEGQRGYTF	TGTGCCAGCAGTGAGGGTCAAAGGGGTTACACCTTC
TRBV27	TRBJ1-6	.	few	CASSPGGAPEATLHF	TGTGCCAGCAGTCCGGGGGGGGCCCCCGAGGCCACCCTCCACTTT
TRBV7-2	TRBJ2-6	.	.	CASRPRGSGANVLTF	TGTGCCAGCAGGCCTCGCGGCTCTGGGGCCAACGTCCTGACTTTC
TRBV4-3	TRBJ2-1	.	many	CASSQAPGGRNEQFF	TGCGCCAGCAGCCAAGCTCCGGGGGGCAGGAATGAGCAGTTCTTC
TRBV19	TRBJ2-1	TRBD2	.	CASSPPSGVVNEQFF	TGTGCCAGTAGCCCACCTAGCGGGGTGGTCAATGAGCAGTTCTTC
TRBV6-6	TRBJ1-1	TRBD1	.	CASRQQGRVSNTEAFF	TGTGCCAGCAGACAACAGGGGAGGGTTTCGAACACTGAAGCTTTCTTT
TRBV4-3	TRBJ2-1	TRBD2	few	CASSQDGTSGEQFF	TGCGCCAGCAGCCAAGATGGGACTAGCGGGGAGCAGTTCTTC
TRBV7-2	TRBJ2-5	TRBD2	.	CASSLSAGGSQETQYF	TGTGCCAGCAGCTTATCGGCGGGGGGTTCTCAAGAGACCCAGTACTTC
TRBV7-8	TRBJ1-2	.	.	CASTVSGRGHYGYTF	TGTGCCAGCACCGTATCAGGCAGGGGCCACTATGGCTACACCTTC
TRBV7-9	TRBJ1-4	.	many	CASSTGRGEKLFF	TGTGCCAGCAGCACAGGGCGGGGCGAAAAACTGTTTTTT
TRBV27	TRBJ2-5	TRBD1	.	CASKFTGGSGETQYF	TGTGCCAGCAAATTCACAGGGGGCTCGGGGGAGACCCAGTACTTC
TRBV11-2	TRBJ1-5	.	.	CASSLDSNQPQHF	TGTGCCAGCAGCTTAGACAGCAATCAGCCCCAGCATTTT
TRBV11-3	TRBJ1-4	TRBD1	.	CASSLQGAGVVEKLFF	TGTGCCAGCAGCCTCCAGGGGGCTGGGGTGGTTGAAAAACTGTTTTTT